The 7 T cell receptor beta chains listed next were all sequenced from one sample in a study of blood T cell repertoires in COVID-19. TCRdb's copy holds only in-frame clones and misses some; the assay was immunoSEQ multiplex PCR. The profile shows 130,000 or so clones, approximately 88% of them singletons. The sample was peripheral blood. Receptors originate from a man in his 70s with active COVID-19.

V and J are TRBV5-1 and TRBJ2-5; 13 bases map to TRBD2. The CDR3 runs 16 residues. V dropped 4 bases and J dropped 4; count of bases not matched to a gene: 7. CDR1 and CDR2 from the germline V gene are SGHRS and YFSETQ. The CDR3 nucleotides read TGCGCCAGCAGCCCCGGACTAGCGGGAGAAGGAGAGACCCAGTACTTC. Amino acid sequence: CASSPGLAGEGETQYF.

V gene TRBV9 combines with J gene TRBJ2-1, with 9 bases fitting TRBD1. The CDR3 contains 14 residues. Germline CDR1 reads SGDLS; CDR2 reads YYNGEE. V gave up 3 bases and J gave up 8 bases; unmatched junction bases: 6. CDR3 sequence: CASSAGQGRDEQFF. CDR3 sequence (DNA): TGTGCCAGCAGCGCAGGACAGGGGCGCGATGAGCAGTTCTTC.

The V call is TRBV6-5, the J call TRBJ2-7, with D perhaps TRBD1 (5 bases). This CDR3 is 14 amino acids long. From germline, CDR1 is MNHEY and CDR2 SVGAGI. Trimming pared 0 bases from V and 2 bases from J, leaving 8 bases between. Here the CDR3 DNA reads TGTGCCAGCAGTTACTCCCGGACAACCTACGAGCAGTACTTC. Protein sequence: CASSYSRTTYEQYF.

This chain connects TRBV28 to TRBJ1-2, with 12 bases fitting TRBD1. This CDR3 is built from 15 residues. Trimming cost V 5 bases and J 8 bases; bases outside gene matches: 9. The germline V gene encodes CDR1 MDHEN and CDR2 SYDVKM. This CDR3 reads CASSIPGQGARGYTF. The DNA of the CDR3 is TGTGCCAGCAGTATACCGGGACAGGGGGCGCGGGGCTACACCTTC.

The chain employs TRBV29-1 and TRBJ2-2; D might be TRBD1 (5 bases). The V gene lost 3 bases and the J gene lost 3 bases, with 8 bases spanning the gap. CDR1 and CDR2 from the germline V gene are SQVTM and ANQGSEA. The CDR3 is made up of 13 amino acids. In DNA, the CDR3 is TGCAGCGTTGATAGGGGCGACACCGGGGAGCTGTTTTTT. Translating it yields CSVDRGDTGELFF.

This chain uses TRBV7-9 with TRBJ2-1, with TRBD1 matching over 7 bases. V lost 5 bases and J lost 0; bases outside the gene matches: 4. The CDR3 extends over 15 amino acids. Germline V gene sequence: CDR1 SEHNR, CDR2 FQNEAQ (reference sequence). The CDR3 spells CASSVGTASYNEQFF. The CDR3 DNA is TGTGCCAGCAGCGTCGGGACAGCCTCCTACAATGAGCAGTTCTTC.

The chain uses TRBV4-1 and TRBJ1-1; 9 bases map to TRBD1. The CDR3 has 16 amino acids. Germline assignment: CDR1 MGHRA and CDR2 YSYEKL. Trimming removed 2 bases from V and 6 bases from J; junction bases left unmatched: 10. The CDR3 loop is CASSQPRQGVTAEAFF. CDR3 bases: TGCGCCAGCAGCCAACCTAGACAGGGGGTGACGGCTGAAGCTTTCTTT.